The entry that follows covers one T cell receptor beta chain sequence. This clone has more than one count but fewer than ten. Its antigen target is currently unknown. The record has no base qualities; no much larger clone is one base away. This record belongs to a study of shared clonotypes between healthy human individuals (dated by TCRdb to about 2020). For context, the study as a whole: The cohort comprised a couple of women and a few men aged 18 to 49 years. Per donor, three plates each were used for CD4 naive and CD4 memory, two for CD8 naive, and one for CD8 memory. The study deeply sequenced blood TCR repertoires of several healthy adults to estimate repertoire size and the extent of clonotype sharing between individuals. To increase sequencing depth and limit assay-specific biases, different laboratories used diverse techniques to prepare libraries and sequence TCR repertoires. Leukapheresis yielded between about 0.94 and 9 billion PBMCs per donor.

Healthy HIV-negative adults with no recently reported acute infections or vaccinations were included as donors. Every donor was a Caucasian adult residing in Nashville, Tennessee, USA. CD4+ T cells were enriched through magnetic negative selection, after which naive cells were positively selected on CD45RA and the remaining negative fraction served as the memory subset. After blood collection by leukapheresis, PBMCs were isolated using Ficoll-Histopaque density gradient centrifugation and then cryopreserved in the vapor phase of liquid nitrogen. Analytical flow cytometry was used to check the purity and quantity of every magnetically sorted T cell population. Each sorted fraction had its genomic DNA isolated and then quantified by UV absorbance on a Nanodrop 2000c. Using the deep immunoSEQ assay, multiplex PCR amplified TCR CDR3 regions from genomic DNA. Genomic DNA extracted from each cell subset was distributed evenly over all wells of several immunoSEQ 96-well plates, and each plate served as one replicate. For sorted subsets, about 210 ng of genomic DNA, equivalent to 25,000 to 35,000 T cell genomes, went into each replicate PCR. Purified libraries were quantified with a Qubit 3.0 fluorometer, sized on a Bioanalyzer 2100, and re-quantified with the KAPA Library Quantification kit. A separate single-read 150-cycle Illumina NextSeq 550 flow cell was used to sequence each immunoSEQ 96-well plate. On the study's bioinformatics: The immunoSEQ output contained only junctional sequences without quality scores, so filtering could not match that applied to full-length reads. To assign V/J genes and CDR3, sequences were annotated against IMGT germline references using PyIR, a Python wrapper for IgBLAST v1.9. Reads were removed for weak V/J assignments (E-value above 1e-6), missing CDR3, stop codons, out-of-frame junctions, or ambiguous translated residues. V3J clonotypes were defined as sequences sharing the same inferred V gene, J gene, and CDR3 amino acid sequence. To compute the percentage overlap between repertoires, the number of shared unique clonotypes was divided by the size of the smaller repertoire. RTK rarefaction, the Chao1 estimator, and Recon v2.1 estimates of unobserved clonotypes were used to assess repertoire richness. For all TCRbeta clonotypes obtained by the gDNA method from several donors, generation probabilities were computed with OLGA. In its TCRdb copy, this immuneACCESS table keeps in-frame sequences only and misses some clones. Where compared with another copy, unresolved V genes explain less than half of these, and the others have no known cause. Clone size and the V and J calls come from that table; the DNA yielded D and trimming. The sample contains about 980,000 clones, about three quarters of them found a single time. Of the sample, over 1.3% is held by the ten largest clones.

As encoded in the germline V gene, CDR1 is MDHEN while CDR2 is SYDVKM. Counted from cysteine to phenylalanine, this CDR3 has 14 amino acids. Only the CDR3 part of the read is kept: 42 bases, read in frame from the first base. The V and J ends are trimmed by 7 bases and 0 bases, leaving 12 bases between them. The investigation overall reported the following: Naive subsets generally had larger estimated clonotype richness than memory subsets did. Sharing across a few donors was observed for about 5% of naive CD4, over 3% of naive CD8, 2% to 2.5% of memory CD4, and roughly 0.4% of memory CD8 clonotypes. Clonotypes shared by all four sorted-subset donors showed higher generation probabilities than non-shared clonotypes. Based on pairwise subsampling, the degree of clonotype sharing among donors was expected to be affected by sequencing depth. Sampling was restricted to blood, and TCR repertoires in tissues likely differ from the TCR repertoires found in blood. Even with the large sequencing depth, rarefaction of the sorted-subset datasets indicated that sequencing was incomplete. Because the study included only a small number of donors, the genetic and exposure-history diversity represented was limited.

Rearrangement joined TRBV28 to TRBJ1-2; a confident D gene designation cannot be given. The receptor comes from a man between 18 and 29 years old in good health. The sequenced sample consisted of memory CD4+ T cells sorted from blood. What the cell subset or site label conveys for this sample: CD45RA-negative fraction. The sequenced DNA is TGTGCCAGCAATCCTCCGGAAGCTAACTATGGCTACACCTTC. This gives the protein CASNPPEANYGYTF.